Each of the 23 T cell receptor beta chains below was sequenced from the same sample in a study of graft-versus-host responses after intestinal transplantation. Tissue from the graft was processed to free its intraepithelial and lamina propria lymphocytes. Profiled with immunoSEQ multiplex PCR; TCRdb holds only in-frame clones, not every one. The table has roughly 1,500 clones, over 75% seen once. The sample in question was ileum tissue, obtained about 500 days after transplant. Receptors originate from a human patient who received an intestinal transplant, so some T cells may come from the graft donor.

CDR3 in amino acids: CASSPGWGSTYEQYF. The CDR3 DNA reads as TGTGCCAGCAGCCCCGGGTGGGGTTCCACGTACGAGCAGTACTTC. The chain combines TRBV5-6 with TRBJ2-7; D is uncertain. V was trimmed by 4 bases and J by 4 bases, leaving 18 bases between them. CDR1 is SGHDT, CDR2 YYEEEE, per germline. The CDR3 is made up of 15 amino acids.

The DNA for the CDR3 is TGTGCCAGCAGTTTCGGGGGCGCAGATACGCAGTATTTT. This sequence encodes CASSFGGADTQYF. The chain combines TRBV27 with TRBJ2-3; either TRBD1 or TRBD2 may supply D (6 bases each). Trimming pared 3 bases from V and 4 bases from J, leaving 8 bases between. The CDR3 is 13 residues long. The V gene's germline CDR1 is MNHEY and CDR2 SMNVEV (reference sequence).

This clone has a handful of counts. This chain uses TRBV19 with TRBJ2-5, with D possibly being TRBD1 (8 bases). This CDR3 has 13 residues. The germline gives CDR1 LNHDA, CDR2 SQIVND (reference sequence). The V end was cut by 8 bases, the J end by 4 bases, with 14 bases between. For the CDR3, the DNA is TGTGCCAGTTCGGACAGGGAGGGAGAGACCCAGTACTTC. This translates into CASSDREGETQYF. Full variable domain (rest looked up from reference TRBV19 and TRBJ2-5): DGGITQSPKYLFRKEGQNVTLSCEQNLNHDAMYWYRQDPGQGLRLIYYSQIVNDFQKGDIAEGYSVSREKKESFPLTVTSAQKNPTAFYLCASSDREGETQYFGPGTRLLVL.

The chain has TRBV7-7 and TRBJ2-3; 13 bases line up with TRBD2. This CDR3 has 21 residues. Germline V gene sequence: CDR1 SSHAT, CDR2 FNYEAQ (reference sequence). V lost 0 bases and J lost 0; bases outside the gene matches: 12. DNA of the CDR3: TGTGCCAGCAGCTTAGCTAGGTCGACTAGCGGGGGGCCCCTCAGCACAGATACGCAGTATTTT. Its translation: CASSLARSTSGGPLSTDTQYF.

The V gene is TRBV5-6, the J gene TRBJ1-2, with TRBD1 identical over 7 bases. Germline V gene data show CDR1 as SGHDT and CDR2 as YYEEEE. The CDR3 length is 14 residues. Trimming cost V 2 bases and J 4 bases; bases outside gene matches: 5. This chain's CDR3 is CASSLNRGSYGYTF. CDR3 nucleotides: TGTGCCAGCAGCTTAAACAGGGGAAGCTATGGCTACACCTTC.

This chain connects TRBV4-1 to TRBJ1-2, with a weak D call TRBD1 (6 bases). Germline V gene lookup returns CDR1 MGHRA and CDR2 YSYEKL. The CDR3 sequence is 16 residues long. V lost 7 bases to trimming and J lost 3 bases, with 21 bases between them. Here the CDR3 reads CASNPGGGRADYGYTF. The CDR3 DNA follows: TGCGCCAGCAATCCGGGGGGGGGCAGGGCAGACTATGGCTACACCTTC.

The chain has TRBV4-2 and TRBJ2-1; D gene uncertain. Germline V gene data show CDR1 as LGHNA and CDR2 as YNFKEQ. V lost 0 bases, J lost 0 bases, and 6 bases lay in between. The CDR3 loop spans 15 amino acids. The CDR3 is CASSQEVSSYNEQFF. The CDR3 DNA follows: TGTGCCAGCAGCCAAGAAGTGAGCTCCTACAATGAGCAGTTCTTC.

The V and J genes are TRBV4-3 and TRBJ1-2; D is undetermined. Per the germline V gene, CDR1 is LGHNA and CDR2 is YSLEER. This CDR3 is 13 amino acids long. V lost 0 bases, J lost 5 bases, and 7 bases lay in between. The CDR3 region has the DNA TGCGCCAGCAGCCAAGAAGGCGGGTATGGCTACACCTTC. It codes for CASSQEGGYGYTF.

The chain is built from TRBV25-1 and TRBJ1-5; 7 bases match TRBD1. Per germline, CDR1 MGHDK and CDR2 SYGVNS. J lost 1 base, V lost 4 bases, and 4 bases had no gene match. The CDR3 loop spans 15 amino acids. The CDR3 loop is CASSGQGGSNQPQHF. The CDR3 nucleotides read TGTGCCAGCAGTGGTCAGGGGGGGAGCAATCAGCCCCAGCATTTT.

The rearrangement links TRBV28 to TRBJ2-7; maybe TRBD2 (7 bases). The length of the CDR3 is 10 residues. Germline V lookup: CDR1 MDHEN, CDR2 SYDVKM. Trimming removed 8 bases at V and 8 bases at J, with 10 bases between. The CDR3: CASGGAKQYF. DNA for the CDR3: TGTGCCAGCGGGGGGGCCAAGCAGTACTTC.

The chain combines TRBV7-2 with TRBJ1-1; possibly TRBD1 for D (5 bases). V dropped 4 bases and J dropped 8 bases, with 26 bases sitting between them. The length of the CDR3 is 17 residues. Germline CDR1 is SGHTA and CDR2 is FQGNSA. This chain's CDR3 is CASSYPLGRNGEVEAFF. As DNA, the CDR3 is TGTGCCAGCAGCTACCCTTTGGGGCGCAACGGGGAAGTCGAAGCTTTCTTT.

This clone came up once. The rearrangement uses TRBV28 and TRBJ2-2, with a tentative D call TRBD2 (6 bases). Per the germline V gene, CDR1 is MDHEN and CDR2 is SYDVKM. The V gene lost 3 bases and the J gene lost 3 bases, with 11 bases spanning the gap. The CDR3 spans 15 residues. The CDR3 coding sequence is TGTGCCAGCAGTTTGGGCGGGACCTACACCGGGGAGCTGTTTTTT. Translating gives CASSLGGTYTGELFF.

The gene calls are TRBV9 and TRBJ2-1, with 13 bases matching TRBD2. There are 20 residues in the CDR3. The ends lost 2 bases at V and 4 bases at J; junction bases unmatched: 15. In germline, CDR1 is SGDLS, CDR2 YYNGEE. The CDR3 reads CASSVPRTSGGGWAYNEQFF. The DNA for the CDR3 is TGTGCCAGCAGCGTCCCCAGGACTAGCGGGGGCGGTTGGGCTTACAATGAGCAGTTCTTC.

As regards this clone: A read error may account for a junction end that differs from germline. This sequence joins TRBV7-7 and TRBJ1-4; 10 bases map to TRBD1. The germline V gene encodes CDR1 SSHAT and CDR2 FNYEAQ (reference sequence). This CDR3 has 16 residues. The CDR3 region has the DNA TGTGCTAGCAGACAGATTGGACAGGGGGCTAATGAAAAACTGTTTTTT. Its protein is CASRQIGQGANEKLFF.

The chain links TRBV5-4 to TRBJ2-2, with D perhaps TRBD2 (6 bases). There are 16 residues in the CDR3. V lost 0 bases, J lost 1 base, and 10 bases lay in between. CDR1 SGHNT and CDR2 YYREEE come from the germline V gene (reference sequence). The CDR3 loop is CASSLVRGGNTGELFF. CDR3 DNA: TGTGCCAGCAGCTTGGTCCGGGGAGGGAACACCGGGGAGCTGTTTTTT.

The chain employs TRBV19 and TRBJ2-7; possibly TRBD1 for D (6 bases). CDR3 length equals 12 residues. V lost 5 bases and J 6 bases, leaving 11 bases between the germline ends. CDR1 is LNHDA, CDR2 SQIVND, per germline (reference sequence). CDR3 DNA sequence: TGTGCCAGTAGTCCAGGGGTGAGCGAGCAGTACTTC. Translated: CASSPGVSEQYF.

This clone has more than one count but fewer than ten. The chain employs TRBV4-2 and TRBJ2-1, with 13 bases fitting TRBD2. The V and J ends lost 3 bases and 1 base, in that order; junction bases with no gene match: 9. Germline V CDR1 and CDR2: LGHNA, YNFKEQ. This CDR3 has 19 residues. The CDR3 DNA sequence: TGTGCCAGCAGCCACGACGGACTAGCGGGAGCGGGGTCCTACAATGAGCAGTTCTTC. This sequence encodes CASSHDGLAGAGSYNEQFF.

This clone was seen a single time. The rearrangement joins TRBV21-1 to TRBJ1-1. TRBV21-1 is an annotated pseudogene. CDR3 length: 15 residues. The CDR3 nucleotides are TGTGCCAGCAGCAAAGCGCATCGGCGGAACACTGAAGCTTTCTTT. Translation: CASSKAHRRNTEAFF.

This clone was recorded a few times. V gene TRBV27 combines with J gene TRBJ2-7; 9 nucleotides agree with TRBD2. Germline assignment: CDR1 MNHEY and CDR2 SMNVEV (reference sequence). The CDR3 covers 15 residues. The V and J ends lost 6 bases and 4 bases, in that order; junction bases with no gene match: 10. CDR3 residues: CASSPQTSGMYEQYF. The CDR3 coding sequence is TGTGCCAGCAGCCCCCAGACTAGCGGTATGTACGAGCAGTACTTC.

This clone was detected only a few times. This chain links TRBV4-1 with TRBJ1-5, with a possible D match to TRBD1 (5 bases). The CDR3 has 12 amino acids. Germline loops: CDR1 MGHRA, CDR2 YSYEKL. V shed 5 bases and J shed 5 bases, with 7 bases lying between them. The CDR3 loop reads CASSAGYQPQHF. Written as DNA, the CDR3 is TGCGCCAGCAGCGCAGGGTATCAGCCCCAGCATTTT.

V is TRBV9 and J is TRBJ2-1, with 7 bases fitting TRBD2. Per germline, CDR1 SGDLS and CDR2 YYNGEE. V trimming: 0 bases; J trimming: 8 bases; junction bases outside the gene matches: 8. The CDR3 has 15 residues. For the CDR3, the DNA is TGTGCCAGCAGCGTAGATGGCGGGAGCGTTGATGAGCAGTTCTTC. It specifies CASSVDGGSVDEQFF. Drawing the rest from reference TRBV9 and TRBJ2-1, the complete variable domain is DSGVTQTPKHLITATGQRVTLRCSPRSGDLSVYWYQQSLDQGLQFLIQYYNGEERAKGNILERFSAQQFPDLHSELNLSSLELGDSALYFCASSVDGGSVDEQFFGPGTRLTVL.

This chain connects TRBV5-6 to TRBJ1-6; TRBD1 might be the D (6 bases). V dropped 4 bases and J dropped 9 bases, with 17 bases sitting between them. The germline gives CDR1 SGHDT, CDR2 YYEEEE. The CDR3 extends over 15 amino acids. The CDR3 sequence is CASSPSGAGFSPLHF. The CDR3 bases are TGTGCCAGCAGCCCCTCGGGGGCAGGATTTTCACCCCTCCACTTT.

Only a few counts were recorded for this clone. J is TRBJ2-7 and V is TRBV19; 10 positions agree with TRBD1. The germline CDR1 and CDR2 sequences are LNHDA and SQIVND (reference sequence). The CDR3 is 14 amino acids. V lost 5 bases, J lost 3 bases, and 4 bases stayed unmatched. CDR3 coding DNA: TGTGCCAGTAGTCCAAGGACAGGGGGCTACGAGCAGTACTTC. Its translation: CASSPRTGGYEQYF.